This T cell receptor beta chain was obtained from a study of T cell repertoires in aging, cancer and after chemotherapy. Study context: Glioblastoma patients receiving temozolomide-based therapy gave paired samples before and after chemotherapy. Study-wide results and limits: Rebound thymic output was suggested by rising median generation probability during chemotherapy in each cancer cohort.

From germline, CDR1 is KGHSH and CDR2 LQKENI. The junction had 10 bases not matched to a gene; V was cut back by 3 bases and J by 7 bases. This CDR3 spans 17 amino acids. Peripheral blood genomic DNA, not sorted cells or RNA, was the template. The sample holds a few counts of this clonotype. The antigen remains unidentified. Rearranged V-D-J TRB sequences were amplified with a mixed TRB-A/B primer pool. TCRdb processed the multiplex PCR reads anew with MiXCR; each CDR3 protein has one entry. The sample holds about 2,100 distinct CDR3 sequences, under 20% seen once. Material for sequencing was blood. V usage is TRBV18 and J usage is TRBJ2-1, with TRBD2 matching 12 bases. The sequence derives from a human donor with a solid tumor. The CDR3 region is CASSPKTGTSGQNEQFF. As DNA, the CDR3 is TGTGCCAGCTCACCGAAAACCGGGACTAGCGGGCAAAATGAGCAGTTCTTC.